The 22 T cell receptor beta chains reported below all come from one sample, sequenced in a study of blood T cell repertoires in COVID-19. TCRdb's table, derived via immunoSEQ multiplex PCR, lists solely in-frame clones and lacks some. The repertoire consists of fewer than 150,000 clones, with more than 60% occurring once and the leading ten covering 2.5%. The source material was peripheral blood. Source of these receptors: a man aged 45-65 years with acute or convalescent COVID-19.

CDR3 loop: CASSKTGEVTDTEAFF. For the CDR3, the DNA is TGTGCCAGTAGCAAGACAGGGGAGGTGACGGACACTGAAGCTTTCTTT. The genes are TRBV19 and TRBJ1-1; 8 nucleotides line up with TRBD1. Looked up from germline, CDR1 is LNHDA and CDR2 is SQIVND (reference sequence). The CDR3 has 16 amino acids. V gave up 6 bases and J gave up 3 bases; unmatched junction bases: 12. Filled out from reference TRBV19 and TRBJ1-1, the complete variable domain reads DGGITQSPKYLFRKEGQNVTLSCEQNLNHDAMYWYRQDPGQGLRLIYYSQIVNDFQKGDIAEGYSVSREKKESFPLTVTSAQKNPTAFYLCASSKTGEVTDTEAFFGQGTRLTVV.

CDR3 in amino acids: CASSRIPTEGSYNEQFF. CDR3 DNA sequence: TGCGCCAGCAGCCGAATCCCGACAGAAGGCTCCTACAATGAGCAGTTCTTC. The rearrangement joins TRBV5-1 to TRBJ2-1; possibly TRBD1 for D (5 bases). Trimming took 4 bases from V and 0 from J, leaving 17 bases between them. Per germline, CDR1 SGHRS and CDR2 YFSETQ. The CDR3 totals 17 residues.

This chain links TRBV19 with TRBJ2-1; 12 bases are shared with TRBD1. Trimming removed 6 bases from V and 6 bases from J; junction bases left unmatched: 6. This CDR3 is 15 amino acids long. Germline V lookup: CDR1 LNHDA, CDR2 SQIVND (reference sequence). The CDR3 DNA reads TGTGCCAGTAGCCTCGGGACAGGGGGCCGCAATGAGCAGTTCTTC. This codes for CASSLGTGGRNEQFF.

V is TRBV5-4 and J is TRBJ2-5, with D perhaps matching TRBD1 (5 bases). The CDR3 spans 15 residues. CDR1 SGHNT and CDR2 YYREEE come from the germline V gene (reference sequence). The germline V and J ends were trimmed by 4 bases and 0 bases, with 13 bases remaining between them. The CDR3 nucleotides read TGTGCCAGCAGCCATGGTAGGACACACCAAGAGACCCAGTACTTC. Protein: CASSHGRTHQETQYF.

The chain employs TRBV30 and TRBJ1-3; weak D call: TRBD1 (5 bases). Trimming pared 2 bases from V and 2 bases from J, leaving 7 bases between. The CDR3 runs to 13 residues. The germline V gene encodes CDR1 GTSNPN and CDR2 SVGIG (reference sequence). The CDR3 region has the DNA TGTGCCTGGAGTCGGGGGGCTGGAAACACCATATATTTT. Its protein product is CAWSRGAGNTIYF.

CDR3: CASSLGLAGAFTPYEQYF. The CDR3 bases are TGCGCCAGCAGCTTGGGATTAGCGGGAGCATTTACCCCCTACGAGCAGTACTTC. V is TRBV5-1 and J is TRBJ2-7; 9 bases align to TRBD2. From germline, CDR1 is SGHRS and CDR2 YFSETQ. Losses at the gene ends were 0 bases for V and 2 bases for J; bases not matched to a gene: 12. CDR3 length: 18 residues.

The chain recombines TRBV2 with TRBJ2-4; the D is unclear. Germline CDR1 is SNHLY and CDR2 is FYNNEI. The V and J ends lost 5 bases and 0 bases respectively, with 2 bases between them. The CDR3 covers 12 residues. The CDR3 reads CASSLAKNIQYF. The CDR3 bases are TGTGCCAGCAGTCTAGCCAAAAACATTCAGTACTTC.

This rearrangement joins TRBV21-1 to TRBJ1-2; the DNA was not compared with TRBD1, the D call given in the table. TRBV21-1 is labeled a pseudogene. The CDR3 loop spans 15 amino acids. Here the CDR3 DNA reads TGTGCCAGCAGCAATGGAGATGGGGGCCTATATGGCTACACCTTC. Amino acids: CASSNGDGGLYGYTF.

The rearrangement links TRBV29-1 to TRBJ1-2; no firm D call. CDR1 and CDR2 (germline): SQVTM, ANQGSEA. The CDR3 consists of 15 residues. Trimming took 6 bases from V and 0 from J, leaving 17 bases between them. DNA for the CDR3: TGCAGCGTCCACGAGCCCACAGAAGCTAACTATGGCTACACCTTC. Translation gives CSVHEPTEANYGYTF.

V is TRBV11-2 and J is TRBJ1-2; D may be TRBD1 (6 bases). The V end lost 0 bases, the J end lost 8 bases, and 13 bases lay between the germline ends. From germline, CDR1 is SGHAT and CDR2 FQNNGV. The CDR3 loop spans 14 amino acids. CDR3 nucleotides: TGTGCCAGCAGCTTAGAGGCAGGGGTATCGGGCTACACCTTC. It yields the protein CASSLEAGVSGYTF.

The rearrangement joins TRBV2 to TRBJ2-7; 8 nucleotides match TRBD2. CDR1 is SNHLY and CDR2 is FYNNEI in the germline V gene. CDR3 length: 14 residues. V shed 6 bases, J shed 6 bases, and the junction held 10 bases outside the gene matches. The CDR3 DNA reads TGTGCCAGCAGGGGGGGACTAGGTTTAGGCGAGCAGTACTTC. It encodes CASRGGLGLGEQYF.

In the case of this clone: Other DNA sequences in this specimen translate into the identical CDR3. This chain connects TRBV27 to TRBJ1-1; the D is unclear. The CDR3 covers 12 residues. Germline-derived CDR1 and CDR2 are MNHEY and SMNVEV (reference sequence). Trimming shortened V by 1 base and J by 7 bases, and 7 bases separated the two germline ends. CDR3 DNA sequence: TGTGCCAGCAGTTTATTCGGCGGTGAAGCTTTCTTT. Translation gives CASSLFGGEAFF.

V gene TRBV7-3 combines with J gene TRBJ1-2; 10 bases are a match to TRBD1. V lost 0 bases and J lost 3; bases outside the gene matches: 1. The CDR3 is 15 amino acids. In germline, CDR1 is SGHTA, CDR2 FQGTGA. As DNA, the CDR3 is TGTGCCAGCAGCTTAACGGGGACAGGGGACTATGGCTACACCTTC. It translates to CASSLTGTGDYGYTF.

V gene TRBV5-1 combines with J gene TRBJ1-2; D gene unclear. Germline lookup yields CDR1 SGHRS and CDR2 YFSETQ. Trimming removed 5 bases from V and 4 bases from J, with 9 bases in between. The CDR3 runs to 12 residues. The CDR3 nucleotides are TGCGCCAGCAGACGCGAGAGCTATGGCTACACCTTC. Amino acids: CASRRESYGYTF. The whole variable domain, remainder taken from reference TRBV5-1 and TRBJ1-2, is KAGVTQTPRYLIKTRGQQVTLSCSPISGHRSVSWYQQTPGQGLQFLFEYFSETQRNKGNFPGRFSGRQFSNSRSEMNVSTLELGDSALYLCASRRESYGYTFGSGTRLTVV.

The CDR3 loop is CSVEGGTSGRAADTQYF. DNA for the CDR3: TGCAGCGTTGAAGGGGGGACTAGCGGGAGAGCTGCAGATACGCAGTATTTT. The V gene is TRBV29-1, the J gene TRBJ2-3; 14 bases agree with TRBD2. The CDR3 has 17 amino acids. Germline V gene sequence: CDR1 SQVTM, CDR2 ANQGSEA. Trimming cost V 1 base and J 4 bases; bases outside gene matches: 7.

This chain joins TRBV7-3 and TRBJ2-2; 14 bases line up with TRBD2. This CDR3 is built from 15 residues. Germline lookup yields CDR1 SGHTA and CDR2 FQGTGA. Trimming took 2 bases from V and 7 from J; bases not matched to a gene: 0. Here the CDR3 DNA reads TGTGCCAGCAGCTTAGGACTAGCGGGAGGCGGGGAGCTGTTTTTT. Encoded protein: CASSLGLAGGGELFF. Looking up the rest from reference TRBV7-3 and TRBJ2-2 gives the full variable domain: GAGVSQTPSNKVTEKGKYVELRCDPISGHTALYWYRQSLGQGPEFLIYFQGTGAADDSGLPNDRFFAVRPEGSVSTLKIQRTERGDSAVYLCASSLGLAGGGELFFGEGSRLTVL.

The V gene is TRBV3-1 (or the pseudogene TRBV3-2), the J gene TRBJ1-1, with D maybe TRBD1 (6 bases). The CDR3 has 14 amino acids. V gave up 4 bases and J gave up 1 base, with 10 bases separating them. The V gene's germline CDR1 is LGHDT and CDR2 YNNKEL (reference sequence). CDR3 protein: CASSPQGTNTEAFF. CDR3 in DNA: TGTGCCAGCAGCCCCCAGGGGACGAACACTGAAGCTTTCTTT.

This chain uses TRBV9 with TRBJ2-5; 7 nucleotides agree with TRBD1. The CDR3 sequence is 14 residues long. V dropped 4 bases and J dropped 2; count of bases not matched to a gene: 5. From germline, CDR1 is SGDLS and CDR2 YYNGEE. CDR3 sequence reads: CASSPGQVQETQYF. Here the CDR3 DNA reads TGTGCCAGCAGCCCTGGACAGGTACAAGAGACCCAGTACTTC.

In DNA form, the CDR3 reads TGCGCCAGCAGCTTGGACAGGGGGCACTCTGGAAACACCATATATTTT. This sequence encodes CASSLDRGHSGNTIYF. The chain couples TRBV5-1 to TRBJ1-3; 9 bases are a match to TRBD1. From germline, CDR1 is SGHRS and CDR2 YFSETQ. The V segment lost 0 bases and the J segment 0 bases; nucleotides outside the gene matches: 1. This CDR3 is built from 16 residues. The full variable domain, with the rest looked up from reference TRBV5-1 and TRBJ1-3, is KAGVTQTPRYLIKTRGQQVTLSCSPISGHRSVSWYQQTPGQGLQFLFEYFSETQRNKGNFPGRFSGRQFSNSRSEMNVSTLELGDSALYLCASSLDRGHSGNTIYFGEGSWLTVV.

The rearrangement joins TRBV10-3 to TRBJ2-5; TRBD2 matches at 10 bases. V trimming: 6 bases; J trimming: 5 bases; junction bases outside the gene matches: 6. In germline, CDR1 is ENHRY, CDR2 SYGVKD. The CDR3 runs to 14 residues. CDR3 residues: CAIRSSGGWETQYF. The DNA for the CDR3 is TGTGCCATCAGATCTAGCGGGGGATGGGAGACCCAGTACTTC.

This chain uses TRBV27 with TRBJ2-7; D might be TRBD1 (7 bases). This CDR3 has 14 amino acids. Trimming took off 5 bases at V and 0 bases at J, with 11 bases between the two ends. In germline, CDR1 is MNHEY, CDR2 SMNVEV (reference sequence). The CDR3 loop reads CASSPRDSSYEQYF. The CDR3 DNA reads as TGTGCCAGCAGTCCGCGGGACAGCTCCTACGAGCAGTACTTC.

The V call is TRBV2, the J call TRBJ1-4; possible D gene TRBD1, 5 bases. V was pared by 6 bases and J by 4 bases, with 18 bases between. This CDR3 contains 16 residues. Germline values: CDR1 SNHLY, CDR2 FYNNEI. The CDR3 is CASREGRWKNNEKLFF. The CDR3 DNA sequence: TGTGCCAGCAGGGAGGGACGGTGGAAGAATAATGAAAAACTGTTTTTT.